This T cell receptor beta chain was recorded in a study of vaccination and CD4 T cells after COVID-19. Sequenced with the Oncomine TCR Beta short-read assay was DNA taken from cultured CD4+ T cells. TCRdb reanalysed the PCR reads using MiXCR and keeps one entry per CDR3 protein. Of approximately 700 distinct CDR3 sequences listed, approximately 11% are singletons. The CDR3 is made up of 14 amino acids. CDR1 is LNHDA and CDR2 is SQIVND in the germline V gene (reference sequence). Treatment given: approximately nine-day PBMC culture with coronavirus spike peptide pools or control peptides (ViraFEST assay). Collection of the unexposed donor's CD4+ T cells took place before the COVID-19 pandemic (2011-2018). Judged by abundance, this clonotype is large. Its antigen remains unidentified. An end of the junction differs from the germline gene, which may be a read error.

V usage is TRBV19 and J usage is TRBJ2-7, with TRBD2 identical over 7 bases. This clonotype originated in a human donor in good health. The sequencing input was CD4+ T cells from blood, cultured in vitro. The CDR3 DNA reads as TGTGCCAGTAGCACGGGACTACAACCCTATGAGCAGTACTTC. Translated: CASSTGLQPYEQYF.